These 5 T cell receptor beta chains were sequenced from one sample in a study of blood T cell repertoires in COVID-19. Some clones are missing from TCRdb's copy, which holds only in-frame ones; the method was immunoSEQ multiplex PCR. Here the sample spans some 300,000 clones, 70% to 90% being singletons. Sequencing used PBMCs or T cells enriched from blood (not recorded which). These receptors came from a woman in her 30s who had recovered from COVID-19.

This sequence joins TRBV5-4 and TRBJ2-7; 10 nucleotides align to TRBD2. V lost 4 bases to trimming and J lost 6 bases; unmatched junction nucleotides: 16. Looked up from germline, CDR1 is SGHNT and CDR2 is YYREEE (reference sequence). The CDR3 is made up of 17 amino acids. The CDR3: CASSPGVSGRASSEQYF. Written as DNA, the CDR3 is TGTGCCAGCAGCCCCGGAGTGAGCGGGAGGGCCTCAAGCGAGCAGTACTTC.

The J gene is TRBJ2-7, the V gene TRBV28, with 9 bases lining up with TRBD1. Germline CDR1 is MDHEN and CDR2 is SYDVKM. This CDR3 has 14 residues. With 6 bases clipped from V and 4 bases from J, the junction kept 7 bases outside the gene matches. CDR3 nucleotides: TGTGCCAGCAGGGGACAGGGATCTTGGTACGAGCAGTACTTC. As protein: CASRGQGSWYEQYF.

The chain links TRBV5-4 to TRBJ1-2; D may be TRBD1 (6 bases). The CDR3 is 15 amino acids. Trimming cost V 3 bases and J 7 bases, with 19 bases left between them. Germline CDR1 SGHNT, CDR2 YYREEE (reference sequence). The CDR3 DNA sequence: TGTGCCAGCAGCTGGGGGCCAGCAGAAGGGAGTGGCTACACCTTC. This encodes CASSWGPAEGSGYTF.

This clone showed up just once. CDR3 coding DNA: TGTGCCTGGAGTTACAGGGGGAACTATGGCTACACCTTC. Encoded protein: CAWSYRGNYGYTF. V is TRBV30 and J is TRBJ1-2; 8 bases line up with TRBD1. The CDR3 spans 13 residues. Losses at the gene ends were 2 bases for V and 2 bases for J; bases not matched to a gene: 1. The germline gives CDR1 GTSNPN, CDR2 SVGIG (reference sequence).

In nucleotides, the CDR3 is TGTGCCAGCAGCTTAGACCGGCTTTCTCTCGGGGGGGGCAATGAGCAGTTCTTC. Translation gives CASSLDRLSLGGGNEQFF. The rearrangement uses TRBV11-2 and TRBJ2-1; 8 bases are a match to TRBD2. V gave up 0 bases and J gave up 6 bases; unmatched junction bases: 13. This CDR3 has 18 amino acids. Germline CDR1 reads SGHAT; CDR2 reads FQNNGV.